The next 26 T cell receptor beta chains were all read from a single sample in a study of post-analysis software for immune sequencing data. cDNA libraries of TCR beta carried unique molecular identifiers. TCRdb re-called the PCR reads through MiXCR, storing one row per CDR3 protein. The profile shows approximately 730,000 distinct CDR3 sequences, 46% of them singletons. These receptors lack a known antigen. General observations from the study: With TRBV5-6, TRBV5-1 and TRBV20-1 included, about five TRBV segments were more frequent in patients than in controls.

Input material: blood. The receptor set was obtained from a girl under 18 with multiple sclerosis.

The rearrangement uses TRBV9 and TRBJ2-7; 11 bases fit TRBD1. Trimming took 3 bases from V and 6 from J; bases not matched to a gene: 11. CDR3 length: 16 residues. Looked up from germline, CDR1 is SGDLS and CDR2 is YYNGEE. In DNA, the CDR3 is TGTGCCAGCAGCGCCGGACCGGGACAGGGGGTCAGCGAGCAGTACTTC. Its translation is CASSAGPGQGVSEQYF.

This clonotype was counted a few times. This sequence joins TRBV4-1 and TRBJ2-7; 8 bases are shared with TRBD2. The CDR3 contains 16 residues. Unmatched junction bases numbered 4, after V lost 0 bases and J lost 0 bases. Germline CDR1 is MGHRA and CDR2 is YSYEKL. As DNA, the CDR3 is TGCGCCAGCAGCCAAGAACAACTAGCGGTCTCCTACGAGCAGTACTTC. Encoded protein: CASSQEQLAVSYEQYF.

This rearrangement joins TRBV4-2 to TRBJ2-3, with 8 nucleotides matching TRBD2. This CDR3 comprises 16 residues. The germline V gene has CDR1 LGHNA and CDR2 YNFKEQ. V lost 0 bases, J lost 2 bases, and 4 bases stayed unmatched. In DNA form, the CDR3 reads TGTGCCAGCAGCCAAGAAACTAGCGGATTCACAGATACGCAGTATTTT. Amino acids: CASSQETSGFTDTQYF.

This clonotype showed up just once. The CDR3 DNA is TGTGCCATCAGTGACTCACAGGGGGGGGTCGGGGAGCAGTACTTC. Its translation: CAISDSQGGVGEQYF. The chain couples TRBV10-3 to TRBJ2-7; D might be TRBD1 (8 bases). The V end lost 3 bases, the J end lost 7 bases, and 19 bases lay between the germline ends. The CDR3 is 15 amino acids. CDR1 is ENHRY and CDR2 is SYGVKD in the germline V gene.

The rearrangement links TRBV29-1 to TRBJ2-3; 11 bases line up with TRBD2. Trimming at V came to 7 bases and at J to 2 bases, leaving 14 bases not matched to a gene. The CDR3 is 17 residues long. Germline-derived CDR1 and CDR2 are SQVTM and ANQGSEA. The CDR3 spells CSAPGLADSPYTDTQYF. The CDR3 region has the DNA TGCAGCGCCCCGGGACTAGCGGATTCCCCTTACACAGATACGCAGTATTTT.

The chain joins TRBV12-3 or TRBV12-4 to TRBJ1-5, with D maybe TRBD2 (6 bases). Gene TRBJ2-3 matches the end of the DNA better, so the J call may be wrong. CDR3 length: 18 amino acids. CDR3 sequence: CASSFPARGLSGTDTQYF. In nucleotides, the CDR3 is TGTGCCAGCAGTTTTCCTGCCCGGGGCCTTAGCGGAACAGATACGCAGTATTTT.

The chain carries TRBV2 and TRBJ2-7; D is perhaps TRBD1 (8 bases). Germline V gene data show CDR1 as SNHLY and CDR2 as FYNNEI. V lost 8 bases to trimming and J lost 2 bases, with 28 bases between them. This CDR3 is 18 amino acids long. For the CDR3, the DNA is TGTGCCAGCCTGAGGGGGAATCACAGGGGGGGAAGTCCCTACGAGCAGTACTTC. Protein sequence: CASLRGNHRGGSPYEQYF.

The V call is TRBV7-2, the J call TRBJ1-2; D call uncertain. With 1 base removed from V and 1 base from J, the gap between germline ends came to 16 bases. Germline lookup yields CDR1 SGHTA and CDR2 FQGNSA. This CDR3 comprises 17 residues. Here the CDR3 DNA reads TGTGCCAGCAGCTTAGATCGGCGGAGACCCAATAACTATGGCTACACCTTC. This codes for CASSLDRRRPNNYGYTF.

This chain joins TRBV5-5 and TRBJ1-2; D ambiguous. Germline values: CDR1 SGHKS, CDR2 YYEKEE (reference sequence). The CDR3 contains 13 residues. Trimming shortened V by 7 bases and J by 4 bases, and 14 bases separated the two germline ends. CDR3 in DNA: TGTGCCAGCGTACCGGGTTTCGGCTATGGCTACACCTTC. Protein product: CASVPGFGYGYTF.

The V and J genes are TRBV5-1 and TRBJ2-3; D is unresolved. V was clipped by 3 bases and J by 0 bases, with 17 bases between them. CDR3 size: 17 residues. CDR1 is SGHRS, CDR2 YFSETQ, per germline. CDR3: CASSSVWRPVSTDTQYF. CDR3 nucleotides: TGCGCCAGCAGCTCGGTGTGGCGGCCGGTTAGCACAGATACGCAGTATTTT.

The V gene is TRBV27, the J gene TRBJ1-6; D is perhaps TRBD1 (6 bases). CDR3 length: 17 residues. V lost 5 bases, J lost 2 bases, and 16 bases lay in between. Germline assignment: CDR1 MNHEY and CDR2 SMNVEV (reference sequence). CDR3 nucleotides: TGTGCCAGCAGTCTCCGGTGGGGGGCCACCTATAATTCACCCCTCCACTTT. This gives the protein CASSLRWGATYNSPLHF.

This clonotype was seen only a few times. The rearrangement joins TRBV5-1 to TRBJ1-1; TRBD1 might be the D (5 bases). This CDR3 comprises 14 residues. With 4 bases removed from V and 1 base from J, the gap between germline ends came to 11 bases. In germline, CDR1 is SGHRS, CDR2 YFSETQ. The DNA for the CDR3 is TGCGCCAGCAGCCCCCTCCAGGGGAACACTGAAGCTTTCTTT. It specifies CASSPLQGNTEAFF.

The CDR3 is CASSVGVVTYEQYF. CDR3 nucleotides: TGTGCCAGCAGCGTAGGGGTGGTCACCTACGAGCAGTACTTC. V is TRBV9 and J is TRBJ2-7; D unclear. V was cut by 0 bases and J by 2 bases, with 9 bases left in between. The CDR3 contains 14 residues. In germline, CDR1 is SGDLS, CDR2 YYNGEE.

This clonotype was counted only a few times. V gene TRBV7-2 combines with J gene TRBJ2-5; 7 bases fit TRBD2. With the DNA end fitting TRBJ2-7 better, the J assignment may be wrong. This CDR3 spans 15 amino acids. Germline V gene lookup returns CDR1 SGHTA and CDR2 FQGNSA. In nucleotides, the CDR3 is TGTGCCAGCAGCTTCTTGAGGCTAGCGGCCTACGAGCAGTACTTC. It codes for CASSFLRLAAYEQYF.

This chain connects TRBV29-1 to TRBJ2-1, with 8 bases lining up with TRBD1. The CDR3 runs 13 residues. With V trimmed by 7 bases and J by 8 bases, 10 bases remained unmatched. Germline V gene lookup returns CDR1 SQVTM and CDR2 ANQGSEA. The CDR3, as DNA: TGCAGCGGTCACCAGGGGGCAGGCGATGAGCAGTTCTTC. Protein product: CSGHQGAGDEQFF.

To note about this clonotype: A read error may produce the germline difference seen at one junction end. The V gene is TRBV7-7, the J gene TRBJ2-1, with 11 positions matching TRBD2. This CDR3 contains 15 residues. Germline loops: CDR1 SSHAT, CDR2 FNYEAQ (reference sequence). DNA for the CDR3: TGTGCTAGCAGCCCCGTTAGCGGGAGGGTCAATGAGCAGTTCTTC. This encodes CASSPVSGRVNEQFF.

The chain joins TRBV12-3 or TRBV12-4 to TRBJ1-2, with D possibly being TRBD1 (6 bases). This CDR3 has 15 amino acids. V lost 5 bases, J lost 6 bases, and 19 bases lay in between. The CDR3: CASSVGGTAWDGYTF. The CDR3 region has the DNA TGTGCCAGCAGTGTCGGGGGCACAGCTTGGGATGGCTACACCTTC.

This sequence joins TRBV20-1 and TRBJ1-4; perhaps TRBD1 as D (5 bases). V was clipped by 3 bases and J by 6 bases, with 17 bases between them. The V gene's germline CDR1 is DFQATT and CDR2 SNEGSKA (reference sequence). The CDR3 consists of 15 residues. Here the CDR3 reads CSASRPRGRDEKLFF. DNA for the CDR3: TGCAGTGCTAGTCGGCCTCGGGGCCGTGATGAAAAACTGTTTTTT.

The CDR3 loop reads CASSLGLAGLWNEQFF. The DNA of the CDR3 is TGTGCCAGCAGCTTGGGACTAGCGGGATTGTGGAATGAGCAGTTCTTC. The chain has TRBV11-2 and TRBJ2-1, with 13 bases identical to TRBD2. The CDR3 loop spans 16 amino acids. V trimming: 3 bases; J trimming: 7 bases; junction bases outside the gene matches: 6. CDR1 and CDR2 from the germline V gene are SGHAT and FQNNGV.

This chain joins TRBV7-9 and TRBJ2-7; possibly TRBD2 for D (6 bases). Trimming pared 1 base from V and 3 bases from J, leaving 16 bases between. CDR1 and CDR2 from the germline V gene are SEHNR and FQNEAQ (reference sequence). This CDR3 spans 16 amino acids. The CDR3 sequence is CASSLVGGSVFYEQYF. In DNA form, the CDR3 reads TGTGCCAGCAGCTTAGTCGGGGGTAGCGTGTTCTACGAGCAGTACTTC.

The table lists this clonotype with a few counts. V usage is TRBV7-4 and J usage is TRBJ2-7; 7 nucleotides align to TRBD2. The length of the CDR3 is 14 residues. V shed 5 bases, J shed 5 bases, and the junction held 9 bases outside the gene matches. Germline V gene sequence: CDR1 SGHVT, CDR2 SQSDAQ. The CDR3 nucleotides read TGTGCCAGCAGCCCTTTAGATCGGGGGGACGAGCAGTACTTC. Protein: CASSPLDRGDEQYF.

The chain couples TRBV29-1 to TRBJ2-1; TRBD2 aligns across 10 bases. V was clipped by 1 base and J by 8 bases; unmatched bases: 8. The germline gives CDR1 SQVTM, CDR2 ANQGSEA. The CDR3 totals 15 residues. The CDR3 bases are TGCAGCGTTGAAGGGACTAGCGGACCGGTCGATGAGCAGTTCTTC. As protein: CSVEGTSGPVDEQFF.

Here the CDR3 reads CASSPRDLNTEAFF. In nucleotides, the CDR3 is TGTGCCAGCAGCCCCCGGGACTTAAACACTGAAGCTTTCTTT. The V and J genes are TRBV27 and TRBJ1-1, with D possibly matching TRBD1 (5 bases). The CDR3 extends over 14 amino acids. The germline gives CDR1 MNHEY, CDR2 SMNVEV (reference sequence). The germline V and J ends were trimmed by 6 bases and 2 bases, with 13 bases remaining between them.

The table lists this clonotype with many counts. The rearrangement joins TRBV29-1 to TRBJ2-3, with D perhaps TRBD2 (6 bases). Germline CDR1 is SQVTM and CDR2 is ANQGSEA. This CDR3 comprises 11 residues. V shed 5 bases and J shed 14 bases, with 17 bases lying between them. The CDR3 sequence: CSVNDRRDRYF. The CDR3 DNA reads TGCAGCGTTAATGACCGGCGGGATCGGTATTTT.

This clonotype was seen a handful of times. This chain links TRBV20-1 with TRBJ2-3; 10 positions agree with TRBD2. Germline lookup yields CDR1 DFQATT and CDR2 SNEGSKA (reference sequence). This CDR3 spans 14 amino acids. J was trimmed by 13 bases and V by 0 bases; bases with no gene match: 10. CDR3 DNA sequence: TGCAGTGCTAGAGATGGGGCCACTAGCGGGATGAAGTATTTT. It specifies CSARDGATSGMKYF.

The chain has TRBV7-6 and TRBJ1-5, with TRBD1 identical over 8 bases. V trimming: 5 bases; J trimming: 2 bases; junction bases outside the gene matches: 11. CDR3 length equals 17 residues. The germline gives CDR1 SGHVS, CDR2 FNYEAQ. DNA for the CDR3: TGTGCCAGCAGCCAGGACAGGGCAACGGGAGGCAATCAGCCCCAGCATTTT. This codes for CASSQDRATGGNQPQHF.